This T cell receptor (beta chain) appears in the sequencing data of a study of blood T cell repertoires in COVID-19. On the study more broadly: Researchers got acute and convalescent COVID-19 samples from the United States, Italy and Spain.

Original data processing: Amplification from reference gene primers served as the basis for estimated nucleated cell counts. Sequencing used immunoSEQ multiplex PCR; TCRdb keeps in-frame clones, though not all of them. The V and J calls and the clone size are those of that table, but D and trimming were determined from the DNA. The table has about 480,000 clones, around 87% seen once. The study recruited people aged roughly 18 to 100 years across approximately 24 US areas. Categorization into cohorts depended on clinical history that participants reported. Germline assignment: CDR1 LNHDA and CDR2 SQIVND (reference sequence). The V end lost 6 bases, the J end lost 6 bases, and 18 bases lay between the germline ends. This CDR3 is 14 amino acids long.

Source material: PBMCs or T cells enriched from blood (not recorded which). The V gene is TRBV19, the J gene TRBJ2-7; possible D gene TRBD1, 6 bases. The TCR originated in a woman between 40 and 50 years old who had recovered from COVID-19. DNA of the CDR3: TGTGCCAGTAGCGACGCGGCAGGGGTAGGCGAGCAGTACTTC. This gives the protein CASSDAAGVGEQYF.